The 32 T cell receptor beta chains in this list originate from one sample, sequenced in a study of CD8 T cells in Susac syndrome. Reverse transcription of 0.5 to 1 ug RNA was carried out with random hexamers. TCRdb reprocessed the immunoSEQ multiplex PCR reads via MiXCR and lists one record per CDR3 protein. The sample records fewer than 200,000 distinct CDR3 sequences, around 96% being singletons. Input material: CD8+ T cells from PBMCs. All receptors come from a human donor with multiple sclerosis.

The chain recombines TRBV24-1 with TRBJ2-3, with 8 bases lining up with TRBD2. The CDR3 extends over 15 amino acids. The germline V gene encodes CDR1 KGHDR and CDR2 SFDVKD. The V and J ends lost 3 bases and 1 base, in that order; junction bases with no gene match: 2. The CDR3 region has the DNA TGTGCCACCAGTGATCCGGGACTAGGCACAGATACGCAGTATTTT. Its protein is CATSDPGLGTDTQYF.

The chain's CDR3 is CSVAPGAGNEQFF. The CDR3 bases are TGCAGCGTGGCTCCCGGGGCAGGTAATGAGCAGTTCTTC. The chain links TRBV29-1 to TRBJ2-1; tentatively, D is TRBD1 or TRBD2 (5 bases each). This CDR3 spans 13 amino acids. Germline V gene lookup returns CDR1 SQVTM and CDR2 ANQGSEA. Trimming cost V 6 bases and J 7 bases, with 16 bases left between them.

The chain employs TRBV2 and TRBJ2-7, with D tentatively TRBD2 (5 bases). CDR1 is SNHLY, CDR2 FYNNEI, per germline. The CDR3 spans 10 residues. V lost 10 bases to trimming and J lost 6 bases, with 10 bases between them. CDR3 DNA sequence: TGTGCCACTCGGGGTCTCGAGCAGTACTTC. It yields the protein CATRGLEQYF.

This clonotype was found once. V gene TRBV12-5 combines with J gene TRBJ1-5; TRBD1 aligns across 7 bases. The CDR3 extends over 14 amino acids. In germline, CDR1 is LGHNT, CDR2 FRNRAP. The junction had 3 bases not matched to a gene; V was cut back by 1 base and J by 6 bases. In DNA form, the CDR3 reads TGTGCTAGTGGTTTGGACAGGGGAGGTCAGCCCCAGCATTTT. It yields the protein CASGLDRGGQPQHF.

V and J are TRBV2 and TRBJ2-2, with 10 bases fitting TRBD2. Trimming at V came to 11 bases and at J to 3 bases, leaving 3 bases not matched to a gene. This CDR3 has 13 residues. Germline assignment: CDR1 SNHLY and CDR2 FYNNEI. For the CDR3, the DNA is TGTGCCGGGACTAGCGTCTACACCGGGGAGCTGTTTTTT. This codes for CAGTSVYTGELFF.

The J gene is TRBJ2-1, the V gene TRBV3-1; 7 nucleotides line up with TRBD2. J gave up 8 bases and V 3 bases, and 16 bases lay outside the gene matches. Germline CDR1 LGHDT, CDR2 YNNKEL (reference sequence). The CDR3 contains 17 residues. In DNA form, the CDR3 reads TGTGCCAGCAGCCAGGGTTTAGCGGGCCTGAGGGTCGATGAGCAGTTCTTC. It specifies CASSQGLAGLRVDEQFF.

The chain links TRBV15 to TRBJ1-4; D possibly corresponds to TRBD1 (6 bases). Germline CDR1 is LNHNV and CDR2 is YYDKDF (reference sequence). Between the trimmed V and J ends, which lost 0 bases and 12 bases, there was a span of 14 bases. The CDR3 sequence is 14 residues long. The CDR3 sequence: CATSRDGGRGELFF. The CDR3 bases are TGTGCCACCAGCAGAGATGGGGGCCGGGGTGAACTGTTTTTT.

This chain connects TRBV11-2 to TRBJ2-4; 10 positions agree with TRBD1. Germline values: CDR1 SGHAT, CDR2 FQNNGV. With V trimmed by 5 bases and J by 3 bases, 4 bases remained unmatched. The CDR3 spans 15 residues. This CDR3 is CASSTRTGGKNIQYF. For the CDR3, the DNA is TGTGCCAGCAGCACCAGGACAGGGGGCAAAAACATTCAGTACTTC.

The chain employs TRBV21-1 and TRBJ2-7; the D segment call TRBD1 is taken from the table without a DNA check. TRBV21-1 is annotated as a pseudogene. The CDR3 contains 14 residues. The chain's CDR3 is CASSKNVGAGEQYF. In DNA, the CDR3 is TGTGCCAGCAGCAAAAACGTGGGGGCTGGCGAGCAGTACTTC.

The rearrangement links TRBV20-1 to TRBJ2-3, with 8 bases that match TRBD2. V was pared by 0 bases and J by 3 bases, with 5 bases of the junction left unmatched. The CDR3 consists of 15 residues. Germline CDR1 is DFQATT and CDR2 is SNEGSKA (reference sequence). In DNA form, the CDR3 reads TGCAGTGCTAGAGATCGGGGGGGCCGTACAGATACGCAGTATTTT. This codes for CSARDRGGRTDTQYF.

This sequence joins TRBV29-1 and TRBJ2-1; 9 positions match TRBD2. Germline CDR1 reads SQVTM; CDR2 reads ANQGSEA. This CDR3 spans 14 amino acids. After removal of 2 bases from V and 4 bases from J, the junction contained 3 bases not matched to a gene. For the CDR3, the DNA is TGCAGCGTTGAAAACAGCGGGGGGTACAATGAGCAGTTCTTC. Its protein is CSVENSGGYNEQFF.

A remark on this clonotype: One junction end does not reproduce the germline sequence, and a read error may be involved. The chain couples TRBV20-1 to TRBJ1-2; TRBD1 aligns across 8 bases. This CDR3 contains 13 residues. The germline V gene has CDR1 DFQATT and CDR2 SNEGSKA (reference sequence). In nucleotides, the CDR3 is TGCAGTGCCAGAGAACAGGGGGACTATGGCTACACCTTC. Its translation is CSAREQGDYGYTF.

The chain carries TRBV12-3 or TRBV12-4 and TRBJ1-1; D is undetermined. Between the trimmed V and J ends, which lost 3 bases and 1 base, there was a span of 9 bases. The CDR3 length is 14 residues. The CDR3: CASSFFQRNTEAFF. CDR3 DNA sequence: TGTGCCAGCAGTTTTTTTCAGCGGAACACTGAAGCTTTCTTT.

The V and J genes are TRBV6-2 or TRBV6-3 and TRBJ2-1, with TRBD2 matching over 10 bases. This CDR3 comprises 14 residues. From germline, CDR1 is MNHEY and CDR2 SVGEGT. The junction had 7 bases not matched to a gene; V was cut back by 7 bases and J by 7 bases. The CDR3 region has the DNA TGTGCCAGCACTAACCTAGCGGGAGATAATGAGCAGTTCTTC. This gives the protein CASTNLAGDNEQFF.

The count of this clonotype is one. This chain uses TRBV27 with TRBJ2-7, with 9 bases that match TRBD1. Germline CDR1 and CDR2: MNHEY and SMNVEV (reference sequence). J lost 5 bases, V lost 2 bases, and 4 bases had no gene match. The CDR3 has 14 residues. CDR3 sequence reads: CASSLGTGYNEQYF. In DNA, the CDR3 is TGTGCCAGCAGTTTAGGGACAGGGTATAACGAGCAGTACTTC.

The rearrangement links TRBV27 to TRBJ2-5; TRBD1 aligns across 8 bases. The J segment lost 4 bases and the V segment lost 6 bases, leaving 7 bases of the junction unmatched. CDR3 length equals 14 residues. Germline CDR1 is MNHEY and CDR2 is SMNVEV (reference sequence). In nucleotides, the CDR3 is TGTGCCAGCAGCCTCAGGGGGCGCGCAGAGACCCAGTACTTC. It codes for CASSLRGRAETQYF.

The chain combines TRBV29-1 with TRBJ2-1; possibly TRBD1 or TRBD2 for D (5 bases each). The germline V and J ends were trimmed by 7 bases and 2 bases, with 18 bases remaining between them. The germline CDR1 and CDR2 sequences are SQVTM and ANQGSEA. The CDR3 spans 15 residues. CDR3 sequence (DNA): TGCAGCGCCACCCACTCGGGGCGGGCCTACAATGAGCAGTTCTTC. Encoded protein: CSATHSGRAYNEQFF.

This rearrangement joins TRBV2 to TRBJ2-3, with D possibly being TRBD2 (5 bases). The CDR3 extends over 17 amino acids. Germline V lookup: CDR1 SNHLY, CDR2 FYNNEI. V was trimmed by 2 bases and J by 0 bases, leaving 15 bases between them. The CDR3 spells CASSESPRLHSTDTQYF. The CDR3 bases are TGTGCCAGCAGTGAAAGCCCCCGACTACATAGCACAGATACGCAGTATTTT.

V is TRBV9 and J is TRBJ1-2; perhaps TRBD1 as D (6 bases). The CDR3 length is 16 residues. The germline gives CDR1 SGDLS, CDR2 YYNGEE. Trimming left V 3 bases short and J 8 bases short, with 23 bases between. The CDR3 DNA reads TGTGCCAGCAGCGAACCGACCGGGACACAAGTGAACGGCTACACCTTC. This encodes CASSEPTGTQVNGYTF. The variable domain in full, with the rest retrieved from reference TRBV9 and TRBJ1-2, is DSGVTQTPKHLITATGQRVTLRCSPRSGDLSVYWYQQSLDQGLQFLIQYYNGEERAKGNILERFSAQQFPDLHSELNLSSLELGDSALYFCASSEPTGTQVNGYTFGSGTRLTVV.

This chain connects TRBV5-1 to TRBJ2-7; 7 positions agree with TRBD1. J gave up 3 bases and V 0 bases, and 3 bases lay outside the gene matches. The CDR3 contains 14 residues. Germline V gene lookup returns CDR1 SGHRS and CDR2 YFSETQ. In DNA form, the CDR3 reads TGCGCCAGCAGCTTGGTTGACAGGGACTACGAGCAGTACTTC. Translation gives CASSLVDRDYEQYF.

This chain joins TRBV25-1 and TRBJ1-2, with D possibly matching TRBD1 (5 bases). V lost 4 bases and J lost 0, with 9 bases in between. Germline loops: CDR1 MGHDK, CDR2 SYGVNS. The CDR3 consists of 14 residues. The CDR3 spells CASSVDRPNYGYTF. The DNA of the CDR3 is TGTGCCAGCAGTGTCGACAGACCTAACTATGGCTACACCTTC.

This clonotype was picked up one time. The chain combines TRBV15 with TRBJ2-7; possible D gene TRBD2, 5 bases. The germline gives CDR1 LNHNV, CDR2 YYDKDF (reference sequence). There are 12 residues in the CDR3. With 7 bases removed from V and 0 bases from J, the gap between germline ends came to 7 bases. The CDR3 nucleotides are TGTGCCACCATGGGAGACTCCTACGAGCAGTACTTC. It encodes CATMGDSYEQYF.

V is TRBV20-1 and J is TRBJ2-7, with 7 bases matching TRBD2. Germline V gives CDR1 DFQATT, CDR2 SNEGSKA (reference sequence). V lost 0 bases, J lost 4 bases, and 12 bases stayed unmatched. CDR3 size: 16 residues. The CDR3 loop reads CSARDGRRLAGYEQYF. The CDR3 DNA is TGCAGTGCTAGAGATGGTAGAAGACTAGCAGGATACGAGCAGTACTTC.

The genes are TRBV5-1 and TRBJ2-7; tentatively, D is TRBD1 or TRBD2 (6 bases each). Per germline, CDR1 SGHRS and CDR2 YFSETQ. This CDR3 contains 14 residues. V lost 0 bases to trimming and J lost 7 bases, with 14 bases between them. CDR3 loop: CASSLAGGLSEQYF. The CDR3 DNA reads TGCGCCAGCAGCTTGGCTGGGGGGCTCTCGGAGCAGTACTTC.

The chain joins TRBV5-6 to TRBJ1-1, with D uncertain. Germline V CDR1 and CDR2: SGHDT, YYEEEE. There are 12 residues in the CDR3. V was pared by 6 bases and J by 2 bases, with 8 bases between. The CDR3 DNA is TGTGCCAGCAATTGGAGAAACACTGAAGCTTTCTTT. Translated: CASNWRNTEAFF. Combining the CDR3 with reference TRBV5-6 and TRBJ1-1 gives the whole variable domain DAGVTQSPTHLIKTRGQQVTLRCSPKSGHDTVSWYQQALGQGPQFIFQYYEEEERQRGNFPDRFSGHQFPNYSSELNVNALLLGDSALYLCASNWRNTEAFFGQGTRLTVV.

CDR3 sequence reads: CASSPGLMDTGELFF. The CDR3 nucleotides are TGTGCCAGCAGCCCGGGACTGATGGACACCGGGGAGCTGTTTTTT. This chain uses TRBV7-9 with TRBJ2-2; D might be TRBD2 (6 bases). The length of the CDR3 is 15 residues. In germline, CDR1 is SEHNR, CDR2 FQNEAQ (reference sequence). Between the trimmed V and J ends, which lost 5 bases and 3 bases, there was a span of 13 bases.

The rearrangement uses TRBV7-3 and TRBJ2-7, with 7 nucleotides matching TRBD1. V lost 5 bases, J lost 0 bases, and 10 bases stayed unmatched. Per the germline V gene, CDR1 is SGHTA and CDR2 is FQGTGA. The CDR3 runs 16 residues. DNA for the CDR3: TGTGCCAGCAGCCCCCAACAGGGGATAATCTCCTACGAGCAGTACTTC. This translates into CASSPQQGIISYEQYF.

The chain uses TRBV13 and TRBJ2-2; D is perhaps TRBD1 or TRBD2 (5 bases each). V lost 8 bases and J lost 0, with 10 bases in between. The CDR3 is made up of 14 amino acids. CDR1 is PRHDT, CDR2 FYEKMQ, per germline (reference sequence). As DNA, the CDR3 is TGTGCCAGCCTAGGGACGCCGAACACCGGGGAGCTGTTTTTT. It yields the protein CASLGTPNTGELFF.

DNA for the CDR3: TGTGCCAGCAGCGGCCAGGGGGAGGCCGGGGAGCTGTTTTTT. As protein: CASSGQGEAGELFF. The V and J genes are TRBV9 and TRBJ2-2, with a tentative D call TRBD1 (7 bases). V was cut by 3 bases and J by 6 bases, with 12 bases left in between. Germline V gives CDR1 SGDLS, CDR2 YYNGEE. The CDR3 spans 14 residues.

The CDR3 spells CASSQEGHYNEQFF. CDR3 nucleotide sequence: TGTGCCAGCAGCCAAGAGGGGCATTACAATGAGCAGTTCTTC. The chain is built from TRBV14 and TRBJ2-1; maybe TRBD1 (5 bases). Germline loops: CDR1 SGHDN, CDR2 FVKESK. This CDR3 is built from 14 residues. The V and J ends lost 0 bases and 4 bases respectively, with 7 bases between them.

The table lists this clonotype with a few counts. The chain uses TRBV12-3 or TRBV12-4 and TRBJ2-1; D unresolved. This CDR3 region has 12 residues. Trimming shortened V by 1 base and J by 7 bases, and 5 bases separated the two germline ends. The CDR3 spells CASSLGVNEQFF. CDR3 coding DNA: TGTGCCAGCAGTTTAGGGGTTAATGAGCAGTTCTTC.

Here the CDR3 DNA reads TGTGCCAGCAGCCAAGGGATGGGGCTTATCTCCGAGCAGTACTTC. Translating it yields CASSQGMGLISEQYF. V and J are TRBV14 and TRBJ2-7; perhaps TRBD1 as D (5 bases). Per germline, CDR1 SGHDN and CDR2 FVKESK. The CDR3 contains 15 residues. Between the trimmed V and J ends, which lost 1 base and 6 bases, there was a span of 16 bases.